A single T cell receptor (beta chain) is shown here with its context. The CDR3 covers 16 residues. Per the germline V gene, CDR1 is SGHRS and CDR2 is YFSETQ. V was cut by 2 bases and J by 2 bases, with 14 bases left in between. Per the study methods: Amplifying reference gene primers gave estimates of nucleated cell counts. TCRdb's copy holds only in-frame clones and misses some; the assay was immunoSEQ multiplex PCR. V and J calls and clone size are those listed in that table; D and trimming were worked out from the DNA. The top ten hold about 1.6% of the sample, which has 400,000 or so clones, approximately 90% seen once. The source of the sample is a study of blood T cell repertoires in COVID-19. Study details: Both acute and convalescent COVID-19 samples were obtained from the United States, Italy and Spain. PBMCs, B-cell-depleted T cells, or T cells provided the cDNA or gDNA that made up the material.

What was sequenced was peripheral blood. V is TRBV5-1 and J is TRBJ2-1; D may be TRBD2 (5 bases). This TCR came from a woman aged 40 to 50 with COVID-19, enrolled during active disease. Here the CDR3 reads CASSFFPGITYNEQFF. The CDR3 region has the DNA TGCGCCAGCAGCTTTTTTCCGGGGATTACCTACAATGAGCAGTTCTTC.